This TCR beta chain was found in a study of T cells in Graves' hyperthyroidism and ophthalmopathy. Patients affected by ophthalmopathy presented a Clinical Activity Score of at least 3, a NOSPECS grade of at least 4, and disease duration below 3 months. This CDR3 spans 14 amino acids. Per the germline V gene, CDR1 is DFQATT and CDR2 is SNEGSKA (reference sequence). After removal of 6 bases from V and 7 bases from J, the junction contained 13 bases not matched to a gene. This clonotype was seen repeatedly, ten times or more. Its antigen is unknown. Study observations and caveats: Researchers found most expanded thyroid clonotypes above 0.001 in blood as well.

Template material for amplifying TCR beta CDR3 regions consisted of RNA transcripts. During a first-round RT-PCR of the TCR CDR3, the HTBI primer set was used. One entry per CDR3 protein, called by TCRdb with MiXCR from the multiplex PCR reads. The sample consists of about 500,000 distinct CDR3 sequences, 15% to 20% of them appearing once. The specimen was blood. The TCR was taken from a woman aged 25 to 39 with Graves' ophthalmopathy. The chain combines TRBV20-1 with TRBJ2-7; the match to TRBD2 covers 9 bases. The CDR3 reads CSAALIAGAEEQYF. The CDR3 DNA reads TGCAGTGCCGCCCTTATAGCGGGAGCTGAAGAGCAGTACTTC.